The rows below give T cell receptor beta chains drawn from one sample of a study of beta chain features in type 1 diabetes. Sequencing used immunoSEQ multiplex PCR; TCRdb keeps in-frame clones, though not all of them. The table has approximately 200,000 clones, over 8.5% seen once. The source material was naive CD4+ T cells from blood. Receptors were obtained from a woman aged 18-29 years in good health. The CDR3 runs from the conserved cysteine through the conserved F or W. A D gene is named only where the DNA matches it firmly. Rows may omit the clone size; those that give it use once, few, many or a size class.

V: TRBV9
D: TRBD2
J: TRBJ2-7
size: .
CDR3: CASSRTSGTYEQYF
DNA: TGTGCCAGCAGCCGGACTAGCGGAACCTACGAGCAGTACTTC

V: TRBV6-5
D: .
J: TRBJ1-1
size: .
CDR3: CASSRGLRNTEAFF
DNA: TGTGCCAGCAGCCGGGGACTACGGAACACTGAAGCTTTCTTT

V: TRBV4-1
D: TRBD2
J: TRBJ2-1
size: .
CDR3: CASSRSSGAYNEQFF
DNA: TGCGCCAGCAGCCGATCTAGCGGAGCCTACAATGAGCAGTTCTTC

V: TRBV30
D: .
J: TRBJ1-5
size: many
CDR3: CAWSVSGGHQPQHF
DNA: TGTGCCTGGAGTGTGAGCGGCGGGCATCAGCCCCAGCATTTT

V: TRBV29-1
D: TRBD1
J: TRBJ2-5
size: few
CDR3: CSVVRDRGLQETQYF
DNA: TGCAGCGTCGTCAGGGACAGGGGACTTCAAGAGACCCAGTACTTC

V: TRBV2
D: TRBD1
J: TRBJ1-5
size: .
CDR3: CASSPDRVNNQPQHF
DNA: TGTGCCAGCAGTCCTGACAGGGTTAACAATCAGCCCCAGCATTTT

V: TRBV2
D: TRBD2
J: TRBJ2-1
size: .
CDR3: CASSSRLAAYNEQFF
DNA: TGTGCCAGCAGTTCCCGACTAGCGGCCTACAATGAGCAGTTCTTC

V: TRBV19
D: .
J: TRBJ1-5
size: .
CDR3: CASSIAGGDQPQHF
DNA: TGTGCCAGTAGTATAGCCGGGGGGGATCAGCCCCAGCATTTT

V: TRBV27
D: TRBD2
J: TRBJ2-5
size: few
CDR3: CASSRFSGSGRIQETQYF
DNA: TGTGCCAGCAGTCGCTTTTCGGGAAGCGGGAGGATCCAAGAGACCCAGTACTTC

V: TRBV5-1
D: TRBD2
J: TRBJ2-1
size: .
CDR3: CASSLQRGPYNEQFF
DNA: TGCGCCAGCAGCTTGCAGCGGGGACCCTACAATGAGCAGTTCTTC